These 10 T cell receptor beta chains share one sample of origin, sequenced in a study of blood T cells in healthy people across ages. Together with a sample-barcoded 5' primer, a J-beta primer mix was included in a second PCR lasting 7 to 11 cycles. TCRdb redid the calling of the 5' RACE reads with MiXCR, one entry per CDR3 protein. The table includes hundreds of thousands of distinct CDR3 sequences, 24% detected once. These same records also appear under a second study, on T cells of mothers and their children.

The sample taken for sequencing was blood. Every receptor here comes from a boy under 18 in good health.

The CDR3 is CASSLQEGRSGNTIYF. For the CDR3, the DNA is TGTGCCAGCAGCTTACAGGAGGGTCGGTCTGGAAACACCATATATTTT. The chain employs TRBV7-2 and TRBJ1-3, with D uncertain. The length of the CDR3 is 16 residues. Trimming removed 2 bases from V and 1 base from J, with 12 bases in between. Germline CDR1 reads SGHTA; CDR2 reads FQGNSA.

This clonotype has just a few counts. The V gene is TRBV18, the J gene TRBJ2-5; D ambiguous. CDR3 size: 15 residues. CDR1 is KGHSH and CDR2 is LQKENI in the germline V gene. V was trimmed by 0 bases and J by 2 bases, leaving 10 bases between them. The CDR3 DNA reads TGTGCCAGCTCACCACCGATGGCACAGCAAGAGACCCAGTACTTC. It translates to CASSPPMAQQETQYF.

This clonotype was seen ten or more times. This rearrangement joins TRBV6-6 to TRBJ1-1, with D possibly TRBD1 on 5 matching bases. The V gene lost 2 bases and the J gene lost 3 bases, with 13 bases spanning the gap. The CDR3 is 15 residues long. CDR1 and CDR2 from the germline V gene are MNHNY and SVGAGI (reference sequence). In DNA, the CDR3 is TGTGCCAGCAGTTACCTGGAGGGGTCCGACACTGAAGCTTTCTTT. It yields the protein CASSYLEGSDTEAFF.

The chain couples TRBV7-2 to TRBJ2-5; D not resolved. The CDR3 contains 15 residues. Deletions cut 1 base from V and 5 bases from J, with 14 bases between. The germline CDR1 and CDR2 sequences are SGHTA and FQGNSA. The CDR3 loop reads CASSLVQKSPETQYF. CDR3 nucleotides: TGTGCCAGCAGCTTAGTCCAGAAAAGCCCGGAGACCCAGTACTTC.

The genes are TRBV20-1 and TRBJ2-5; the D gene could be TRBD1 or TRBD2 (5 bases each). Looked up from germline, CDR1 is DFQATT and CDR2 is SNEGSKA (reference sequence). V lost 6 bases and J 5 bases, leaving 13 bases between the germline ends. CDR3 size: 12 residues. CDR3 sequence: CSAGTTRETQYF. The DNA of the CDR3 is TGCAGTGCAGGGACCACCCGGGAGACCCAGTACTTC.

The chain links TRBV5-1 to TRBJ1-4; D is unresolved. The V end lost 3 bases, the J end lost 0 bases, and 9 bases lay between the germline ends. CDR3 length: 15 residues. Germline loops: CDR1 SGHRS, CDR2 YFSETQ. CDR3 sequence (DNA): TGCGCCAGCAGCTCCGGCCGGACAACTAATGAAAAACTGTTTTTT. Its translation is CASSSGRTTNEKLFF.

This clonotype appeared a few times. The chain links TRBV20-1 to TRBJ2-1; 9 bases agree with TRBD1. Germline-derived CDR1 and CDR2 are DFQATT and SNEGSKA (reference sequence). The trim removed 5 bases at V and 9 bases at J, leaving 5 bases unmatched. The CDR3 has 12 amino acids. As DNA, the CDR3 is TGCAGTGCTGTACAGGGGGCAGGTGAGCAGTTCTTC. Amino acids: CSAVQGAGEQFF.

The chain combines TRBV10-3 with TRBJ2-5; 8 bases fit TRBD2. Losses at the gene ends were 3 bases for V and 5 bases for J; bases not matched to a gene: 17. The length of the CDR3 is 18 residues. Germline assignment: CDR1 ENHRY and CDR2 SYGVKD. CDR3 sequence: CAISDLRTLRERGETQYF. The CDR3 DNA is TGTGCCATCAGTGATCTCCGGACCCTGCGGGAGCGGGGGGAGACCCAGTACTTC.

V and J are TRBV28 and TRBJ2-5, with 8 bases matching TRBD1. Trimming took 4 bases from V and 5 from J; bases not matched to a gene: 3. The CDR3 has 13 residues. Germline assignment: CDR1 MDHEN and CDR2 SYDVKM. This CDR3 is CASSSRQGETQYF. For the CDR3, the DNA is TGTGCCAGCAGTTCCCGACAGGGGGAGACCCAGTACTTC.

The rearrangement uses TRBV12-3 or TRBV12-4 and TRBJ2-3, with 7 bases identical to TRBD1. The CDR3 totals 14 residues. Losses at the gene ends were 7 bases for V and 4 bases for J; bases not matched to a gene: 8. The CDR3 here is CASNPTGRADTQYF. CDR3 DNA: TGTGCCAGCAATCCGACAGGGCGGGCAGATACGCAGTATTTT.